The clone carrying this T cell receptor (beta chain) has a count of ten or more. It was with unique molecular identifiers that the TCRbeta library was prepared. In TCRdb, the PCR reads were re-called with MiXCR into one record per CDR3 protein. This sample has roughly 250,000 distinct CDR3 sequences, with roughly 7.7% found just once. CDR1 and CDR2 (germline): SGHVS, FNYEAQ. V dropped 2 bases and J dropped 3 bases, with 10 bases sitting between them. The CDR3 length is 15 residues. The data stem from a study of T-cell reconstitution after alpha-beta-depleted transplantation in children. The receptor comes from a male patient aged 10 to 17 who had a stem cell transplant for acute lymphoblastic leukemia, so the T cells may come from the graft donor. The sample in question was PBMCs, mostly from graft donor cells, obtained 180 days after TCRalphabeta/CD19-depleted stem cell transplant. The J gene is TRBJ2-2, the V gene TRBV7-6, with D perhaps TRBD1 or TRBD2 (5 bases each). The CDR3 here is CASSLFQGDTGELFF. For the CDR3, the DNA is TGTGCCAGCAGCTTATTCCAGGGAGACACCGGGGAGCTGTTTTTT.